This T cell receptor (beta chain) was documented in a study of CD8+CD57+ T cells in acquired aplastic anemia. Study-wide results and limits: Patients did not significantly differ from controls in CD8+ Simpson's diversity.

All sequencing subjects had displayed CD8+CD57+ cell expansion on flow cytometry. In the case of this clonotype: Its target is unknown.

This CDR3 is built from 15 residues. The ends were cut back, 0 bases at V and 11 bases at J, with 18 bases in the middle. CDR1 MGHRA and CDR2 YSYEKL come from the germline V gene. Genomic DNA provided the template from which TCR beta VDJ and CDR3 profiles were obtained. TCRdb re-called the reads with MiXCR, one entry per CDR3 protein. The table records about 120,000 distinct CDR3 sequences, about 60% of them present only once. Sequencing was carried out using sorted CD4+, CD8+, or CD8+CD57+ T cells (not recorded which) from PBMCs. The source is a human donor with aplastic anemia. The V and J genes are TRBV4-1 and TRBJ2-3; D call uncertain. The CDR3 protein is CASSQDLDGPQRQYF. CDR3 coding DNA: TGCGCCAGCAGCCAAGATCTCGACGGGCCCCAGAGGCAGTATTTT.